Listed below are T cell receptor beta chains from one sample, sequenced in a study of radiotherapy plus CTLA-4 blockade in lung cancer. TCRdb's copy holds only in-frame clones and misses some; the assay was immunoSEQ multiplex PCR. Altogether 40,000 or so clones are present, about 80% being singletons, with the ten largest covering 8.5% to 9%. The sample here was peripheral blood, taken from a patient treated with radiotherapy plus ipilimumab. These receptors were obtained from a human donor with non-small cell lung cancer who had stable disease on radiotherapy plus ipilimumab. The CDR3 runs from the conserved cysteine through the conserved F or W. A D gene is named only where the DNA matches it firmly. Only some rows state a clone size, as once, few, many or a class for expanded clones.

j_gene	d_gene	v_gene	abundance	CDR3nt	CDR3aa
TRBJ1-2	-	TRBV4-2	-	TGTGCCAGCAGCCACATACAGGATGGCTACACCTTC	CASSHIQDGYTF
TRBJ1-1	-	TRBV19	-	TGTGCCAGTAGTAGTTTAGGGCACACTGAAGCTTTCTTT	CASSSLGHTEAFF
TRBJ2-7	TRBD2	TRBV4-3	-	TGCGCCAGCAGCCAAGCACTAGCGGGGGCGTACGAGCAGTACTTC	CASSQALAGAYEQYF
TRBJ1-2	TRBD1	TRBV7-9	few	TGTGCCAGCAGCTTAGGCATGGGACAGGGCTTTGGCTACACCTTC	CASSLGMGQGFGYTF
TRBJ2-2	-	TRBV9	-	TGTGCCAGCAGCGTAAATAACAGGGACGCGAACACCGGGGAGCTGTTTTTT	CASSVNNRDANTGELFF
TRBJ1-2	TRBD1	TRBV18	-	TGTGCCAGCTCACAACAGGGGTCAGATGGCTACACCTTC	CASSQQGSDGYTF
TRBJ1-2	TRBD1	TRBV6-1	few	TGTGCCAGCAGGGGAACAGGGGACGCTGGCTACACCTTC	CASRGTGDAGYTF
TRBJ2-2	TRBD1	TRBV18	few	TGTGCCAGCTCCCGACAGGGGGACACCGGGGAGCTGTTTTTT	CASSRQGDTGELFF
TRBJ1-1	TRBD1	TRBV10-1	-	TGCGCCAGCTCTAGGACAGGGGAAACTGAAGCTTTCTTT	CASSRTGETEAFF
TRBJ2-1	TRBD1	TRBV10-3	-	TGTGCCATCCTGGGACAGGGGTGGGATGAGCAGTTCTTC	CAILGQGWDEQFF
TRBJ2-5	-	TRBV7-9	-	TGTGCCAGCAGCTCCCTCCTAGGAGAGGAGACCCAGTACTTC	CASSSLLGEETQYF
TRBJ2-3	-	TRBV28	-	TGTGCCAGCAGTTTACCGGTCTCCACAGATACGCAGTATTTT	CASSLPVSTDTQYF
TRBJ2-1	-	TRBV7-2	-	TGTGCCAGCAGCTTAGCATATGCCTCCGGTGAGCAGTTCTTC	CASSLAYASGEQFF
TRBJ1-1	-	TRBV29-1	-	TGCAGCGTTGAAGACGGGGAAAACACTGAAGCTTTCTTT	CSVEDGENTEAFF
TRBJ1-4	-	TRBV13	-	TGTGCCAGCAGCCCCCCGGGGAGAACTAATGAAAAACTGTTTTTT	CASSPPGRTNEKLFF
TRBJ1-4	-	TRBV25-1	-	TGTGCCAGCAGCGCGACTCAGGAGAATGAAAAACTGTTTTTT	CASSATQENEKLFF
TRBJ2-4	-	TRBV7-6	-	TGTGCCAGCAGCGGCAGCGAAAACATTCAGTACTTC	CASSGSENIQYF
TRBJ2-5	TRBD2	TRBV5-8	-	TGTGCCAGCAGCGCGCCGGGGACTAGCGGGGGTCAAGAGACCCAGTACTTC	CASSAPGTSGGQETQYF
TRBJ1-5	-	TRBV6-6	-	TGTGCCAGCACCCGACAGGAACGAGGCAATCAGCCCCAGCATTTT	CASTRQERGNQPQHF
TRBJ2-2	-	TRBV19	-	TGCGCCAGTAGTATGGGGGGATCGAACACCGGGGAGCTGTTTTTT	CASSMGGSNTGELFF
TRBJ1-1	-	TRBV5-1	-	TGCGCCAGCAGCTTGAATCCCAGAGGGGGGGGTACTGAAGCTTTCTTT	CASSLNPRGGGTEAFF
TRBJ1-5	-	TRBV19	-	TGTGCCAGTAGTATAGAGGGAAATCAGCCCCAGCATTTT	CASSIEGNQPQHF